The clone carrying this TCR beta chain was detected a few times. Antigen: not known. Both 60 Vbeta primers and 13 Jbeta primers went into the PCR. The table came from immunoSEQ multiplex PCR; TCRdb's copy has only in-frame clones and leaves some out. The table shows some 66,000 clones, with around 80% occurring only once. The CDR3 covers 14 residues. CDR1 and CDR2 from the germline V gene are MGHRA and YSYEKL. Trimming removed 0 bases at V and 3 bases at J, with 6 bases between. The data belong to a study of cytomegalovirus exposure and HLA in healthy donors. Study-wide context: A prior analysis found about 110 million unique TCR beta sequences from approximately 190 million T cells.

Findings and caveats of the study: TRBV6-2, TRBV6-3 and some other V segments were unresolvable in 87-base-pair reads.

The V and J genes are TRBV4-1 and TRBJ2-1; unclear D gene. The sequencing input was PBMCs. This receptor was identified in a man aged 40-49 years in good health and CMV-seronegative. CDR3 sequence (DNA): TGCGCCAGCAGCCAAGAGACTGACTACAATGAGCAGTTCTTC. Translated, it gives CASSQETDYNEQFF.